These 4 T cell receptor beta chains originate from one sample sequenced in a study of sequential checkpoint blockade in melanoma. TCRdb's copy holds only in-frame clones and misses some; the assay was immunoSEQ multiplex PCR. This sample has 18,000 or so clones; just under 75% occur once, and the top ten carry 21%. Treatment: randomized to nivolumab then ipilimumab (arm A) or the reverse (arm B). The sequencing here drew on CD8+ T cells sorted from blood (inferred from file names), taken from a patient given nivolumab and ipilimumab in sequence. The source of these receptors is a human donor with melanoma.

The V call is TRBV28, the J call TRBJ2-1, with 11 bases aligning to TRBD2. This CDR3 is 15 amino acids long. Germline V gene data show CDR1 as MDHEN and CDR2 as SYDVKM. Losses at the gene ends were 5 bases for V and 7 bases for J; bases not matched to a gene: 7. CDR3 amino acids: CASSPLAGVRNEQFF. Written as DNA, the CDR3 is TGTGCCAGCAGTCCACTAGCGGGAGTAAGGAATGAGCAGTTCTTC.

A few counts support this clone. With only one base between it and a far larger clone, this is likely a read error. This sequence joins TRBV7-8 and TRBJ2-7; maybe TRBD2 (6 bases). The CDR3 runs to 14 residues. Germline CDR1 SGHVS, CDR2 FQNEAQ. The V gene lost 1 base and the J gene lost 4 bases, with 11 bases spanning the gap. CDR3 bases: TGTGCCAGCAGCTTAGTAGCGGAAGGGTACGAGCAGTACTTC. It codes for CASSLVAEGYEQYF.

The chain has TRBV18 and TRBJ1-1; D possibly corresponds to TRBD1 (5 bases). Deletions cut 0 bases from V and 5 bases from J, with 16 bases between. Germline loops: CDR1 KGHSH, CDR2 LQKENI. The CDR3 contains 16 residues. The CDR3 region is CASSPPSFRVGTEAFF. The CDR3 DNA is TGTGCCAGCTCACCACCGAGTTTCAGGGTTGGGACTGAAGCTTTCTTT.

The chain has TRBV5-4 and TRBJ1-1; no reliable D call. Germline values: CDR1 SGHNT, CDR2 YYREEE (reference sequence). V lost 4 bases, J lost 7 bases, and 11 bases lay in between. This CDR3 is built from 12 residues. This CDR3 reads CASSDLPSEAFF. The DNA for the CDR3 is TGTGCCAGCAGCGACTTACCAAGTGAAGCTTTCTTT.